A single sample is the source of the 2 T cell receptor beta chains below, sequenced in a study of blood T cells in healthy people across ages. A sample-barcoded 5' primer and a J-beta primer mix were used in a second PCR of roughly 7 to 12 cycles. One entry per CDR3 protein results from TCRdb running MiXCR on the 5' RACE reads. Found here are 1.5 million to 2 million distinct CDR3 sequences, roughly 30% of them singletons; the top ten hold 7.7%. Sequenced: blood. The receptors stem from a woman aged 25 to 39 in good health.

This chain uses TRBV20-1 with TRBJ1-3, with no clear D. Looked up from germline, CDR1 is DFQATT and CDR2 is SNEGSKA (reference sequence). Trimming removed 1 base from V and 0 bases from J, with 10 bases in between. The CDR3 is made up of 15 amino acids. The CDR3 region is CSARALATSGNTIYF. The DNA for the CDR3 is TGCAGTGCTAGAGCTTTAGCGACCTCTGGAAACACCATATATTTT.

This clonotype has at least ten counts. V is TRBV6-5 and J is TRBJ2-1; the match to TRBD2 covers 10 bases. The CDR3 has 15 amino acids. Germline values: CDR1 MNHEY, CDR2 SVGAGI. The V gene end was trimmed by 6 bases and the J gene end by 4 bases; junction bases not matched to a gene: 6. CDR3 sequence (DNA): TGTGCCAGCAGCAGCGGGAGGGCCTCGTACAATGAGCAGTTCTTC. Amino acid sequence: CASSSGRASYNEQFF.